This T cell receptor beta chain is from a study of CD8+CD57+ T cells in acquired aplastic anemia. Overall study: Sorted CD4+ and CD8+ cells gave an average of about 3.4 ug of DNA. Regarding the study as a whole: Researchers report that around 31 CD8+ CDR3 sequences appeared in both patients and controls. Any difference that existed in CD8+ Simpson's diversity between patients and controls was not significant.

Genomic DNA was employed as the template in profiling TCR beta VDJ and CDR3. TCRdb independently ran MiXCR on the reads; one entry per CDR3 protein. Seen here are a few hundred thousand distinct CDR3 sequences, 45% to 65% observed once, and the top ten hold approximately 8%. The V gene end was trimmed by 6 bases and the J gene end by 4 bases; junction bases not matched to a gene: 8. This CDR3 has 14 residues. CDR1 is SEHNR and CDR2 is FQNEAQ in the germline V gene (reference sequence). Comments on this clonotype: Its antigen remains unidentified.

The chain joins TRBV7-9 to TRBJ1-1; 7 bases are a match to TRBD1. Sequenced material: sorted CD4+, CD8+, or CD8+CD57+ T cells (not recorded which) from PBMCs. The clonotype was recovered from a human donor with severe aplastic anemia or a healthy control (not recorded which). Here the CDR3 DNA reads TGTGCCAGCAGTCCTACATCAGGGGGCACTGAAGCTTTCTTT. Its protein product is CASSPTSGGTEAFF.